One sample yielded the 20 T cell receptor beta chains listed below, sequenced in a study of blood T cell repertoires in COVID-19. Clones were sequenced by immunoSEQ multiplex PCR, and TCRdb holds only the in-frame ones, with some missing. The repertoire holds some 280,000 clones, with roughly 80% as singletons. What was sequenced was peripheral blood. The receptors derive from a woman aged 45-65 years with active or convalescent COVID-19.

The chain couples TRBV29-1 to TRBJ2-1; TRBD2 agrees at 7 bases. The CDR3 sequence is 10 residues long. Looked up from germline, CDR1 is SQVTM and CDR2 is ANQGSEA. Trimming at V came to 7 bases and at J to 10 bases, leaving 4 bases not matched to a gene. The CDR3, as DNA: TGCAGCGCCCAAGCGGGGGAGCAGTTCTTC. This codes for CSAQAGEQFF.

The rearrangement uses TRBV5-1 and TRBJ1-2; no clear D gene. V lost 1 base to trimming and J lost 6 bases, with 10 bases between them. CDR1 is SGHRS and CDR2 is YFSETQ in the germline V gene. There are 13 residues in the CDR3. CDR3 sequence (DNA): TGCGCCAGCAGCTTGTACAGAGACGATGGCTACACCTTC. Protein: CASSLYRDDGYTF. Variable domain in full (rest from reference TRBV5-1 and TRBJ1-2): KAGVTQTPRYLIKTRGQQVTLSCSPISGHRSVSWYQQTPGQGLQFLFEYFSETQRNKGNFPGRFSGRQFSNSRSEMNVSTLELGDSALYLCASSLYRDDGYTFGSGTRLTVV.

This chain links TRBV7-2 with TRBJ2-5, with 9 bases that match TRBD2. The CDR3 extends over 18 amino acids. Trimming at V came to 2 bases and at J to 6 bases, leaving 16 bases not matched to a gene. Germline loops: CDR1 SGHTA, CDR2 FQGNSA. The CDR3 DNA follows: TGTGCCAGCAGCTTAATGGGTAGCCGGGGCGGGAGGGGGAAGACCCAGTACTTC. Protein sequence: CASSLMGSRGGRGKTQYF. Looking up the rest from reference TRBV7-2 and TRBJ2-5 gives the full variable domain: GAGVSQSPSNKVTEKGKDVELRCDPISGHTALYWYRQSLGQGLEFLIYFQGNSAPDKSGLPSDRFSAERTGGSVSTLTIQRTQQEDSAVYLCASSLMGSRGGRGKTQYFGPGTRLLVL.

V gene TRBV14 combines with J gene TRBJ2-2; D is uncertain. CDR3 size: 13 residues. Trimming cost V 4 bases and J 8 bases, with 11 bases left between them. CDR1 and CDR2 from the germline V gene are SGHDN and FVKESK. The CDR3 sequence: CASSPTRSGELFF. The CDR3 region has the DNA TGTGCCAGCAGCCCAACGCGCTCGGGGGAGCTGTTTTTT.

V gene TRBV24-1 combines with J gene TRBJ2-7; 7 bases line up with TRBD1. This CDR3 contains 13 residues. Germline CDR1 reads KGHDR; CDR2 reads SFDVKD. Losses at the gene ends were 6 bases for V and 1 base for J; bases not matched to a gene: 2. The CDR3, as DNA: TGTGCCACCAGTAACAGGGGATCCTACGAGCAGTACTTC. It yields the protein CATSNRGSYEQYF.

This clone was found once. The chain links TRBV5-4 to TRBJ2-1, with 13 positions matching TRBD2. CDR1 and CDR2 from the germline V gene are SGHNT and YYREEE (reference sequence). The junction had 7 bases not matched to a gene; V was cut back by 4 bases and J by 9 bases. The CDR3 is 15 amino acids. The CDR3 DNA follows: TGTGCCAGCAGCCGGACTAGCGGGAGTACCCCTGAGCAGTTCTTC. Translating it yields CASSRTSGSTPEQFF.

This chain links TRBV5-1 with TRBJ2-1; D possibly corresponds to TRBD2 (5 bases). V lost 0 bases and J lost 2, with 9 bases in between. The CDR3 consists of 15 residues. Germline V gene sequence: CDR1 SGHRS, CDR2 YFSETQ. CDR3 in DNA: TGCGCCAGCAGCTTGGAAAGCGGAGCCTACAATGAGCAGTTCTTC. This sequence encodes CASSLESGAYNEQFF.

V is TRBV5-4 and J is TRBJ1-2; 8 nucleotides match TRBD1. The CDR3 spans 13 residues. The junction had 6 bases not matched to a gene; V was cut back by 3 bases and J by 8 bases. Germline V gene lookup returns CDR1 SGHNT and CDR2 YYREEE (reference sequence). CDR3 sequence reads: CASSSRTGSGYTF. The CDR3 DNA reads TGTGCCAGCAGCTCCCGGACAGGGAGCGGCTACACCTTC.

The rearrangement links TRBV12-3 or TRBV12-4 to TRBJ1-1, with D possibly TRBD1 on 6 matching bases. The CDR3 sequence is 12 residues long. V was shortened by 5 bases and J by 3 bases, with 7 bases between the two germline ends. CDR3 sequence reads: CASSRQDTEAFF. CDR3 bases: TGTGCCAGCAGTCGACAGGACACTGAAGCTTTCTTT.

This chain connects TRBV18 to TRBJ1-1; 9 bases are a match to TRBD1. The CDR3 has 16 residues. Germline V gene sequence: CDR1 KGHSH, CDR2 LQKENI. Trimming cost V 2 bases and J 0 bases; bases outside gene matches: 4. The CDR3 region has the DNA TGTGCCAGCTCACCAGCGCGGACAGGGGTGAACACTGAAGCTTTCTTT. Amino acid sequence: CASSPARTGVNTEAFF.

The CDR3 sequence is CATSEGTSIINEQFF. CDR3 DNA sequence: TGTGCCACCAGTGAGGGGACTAGTATTATCAATGAGCAGTTCTTC. The chain links TRBV24-1 to TRBJ2-1, with 8 positions matching TRBD2. V was pared by 4 bases and J by 6 bases, with 7 bases of the junction left unmatched. The CDR3 spans 15 residues. The germline gives CDR1 KGHDR, CDR2 SFDVKD.

The chain joins TRBV2 to TRBJ2-3, with D possibly TRBD1 on 6 matching bases. Per germline, CDR1 SNHLY and CDR2 FYNNEI. The length of the CDR3 is 15 residues. Trimming took 1 base from V and 0 from J, leaving 8 bases between them. The CDR3 protein is CASSEGQASTDTQYF. The CDR3 DNA sequence: TGTGCCAGCAGTGAAGGACAGGCTAGCACAGATACGCAGTATTTT.

The rearrangement uses TRBV19 and TRBJ2-1, with a possible D match to TRBD2 (6 bases). The CDR3 is 14 residues long. V lost 7 bases to trimming and J lost 7 bases, with 17 bases between them. Germline V gene lookup returns CDR1 LNHDA and CDR2 SQIVND (reference sequence). In DNA, the CDR3 is TGTGCCAGTATGCAACCGGGAGACAGAAATGAGCAGTTCTTC. Its protein is CASMQPGDRNEQFF.

The rearrangement joins TRBV3-1 (or the pseudogene TRBV3-2) to TRBJ1-2, with TRBD1 matching over 7 bases. The CDR3 length is 17 residues. The germline CDR1 and CDR2 sequences are LGHDT and YNNKEL (reference sequence). With V trimmed by 5 bases and J by 1 base, 13 bases remained unmatched. CDR3 sequence reads: CASSGRDSATFNYGYTF. In nucleotides, the CDR3 is TGTGCCAGCAGCGGGCGGGACAGCGCGACCTTTAACTATGGCTACACCTTC.

The rearrangement links TRBV6-5 to TRBJ1-5; a weak D match, TRBD1 (5 bases). Germline assignment: CDR1 MNHEY and CDR2 SVGAGI. The CDR3 loop spans 15 amino acids. Trimming took off 7 bases at V and 0 bases at J, with 13 bases between the two ends. CDR3 sequence reads: CASNPGTISNQPQHF. DNA of the CDR3: TGTGCCAGCAACCCAGGGACTATTAGCAATCAGCCCCAGCATTTT.

This clone was seen only once. This rearrangement joins TRBV18 to TRBJ1-5, with D possibly TRBD1 on 6 matching bases. There are 14 residues in the CDR3. Germline loops: CDR1 KGHSH, CDR2 LQKENI. V was shortened by 1 base and J by 4 bases, with 8 bases between the two germline ends. For the CDR3, the DNA is TGTGCCAGCTCACCACTGGACAGAAATCAGCCCCAGCATTTT. It codes for CASSPLDRNQPQHF.

The chain combines TRBV6-1 with TRBJ1-3; D unresolved. Germline V gene sequence: CDR1 MNHNS, CDR2 SASEGT. Trimming stripped 2 bases from V and 0 bases from J, with 14 bases between. CDR3 size: 17 residues. Here the CDR3 reads CASSEIGGFLSGNTIYF. The CDR3 nucleotides are TGTGCCAGCAGTGAAATAGGAGGCTTCCTCTCTGGAAACACCATATATTTT.

This clone appeared a few times. The chain joins TRBV7-7 to TRBJ1-5, with TRBD1 matching 7 bases. The CDR3 runs 18 residues. Germline lookup yields CDR1 SSHAT and CDR2 FNYEAQ (reference sequence). Trimming cost V 1 base and J 2 bases; bases outside gene matches: 11. The CDR3, as DNA: TGTGCCAGCAGCTTAGTCAGACAGGGTCGATCCGGCAATCAGCCCCAGCATTTT. It encodes CASSLVRQGRSGNQPQHF.

The rearrangement uses TRBV19 and TRBJ2-5; a weak D match, TRBD2 (6 bases). With 2 bases removed from V and 4 bases from J, the gap between germline ends came to 8 bases. The CDR3 has 13 amino acids. Germline V gene data show CDR1 as LNHDA and CDR2 as SQIVND (reference sequence). The CDR3 loop is CASSIMGGETQYF. The DNA of the CDR3 is TGTGCCAGTAGTATAATGGGAGGAGAGACCCAGTACTTC.

The V and J genes are TRBV19 and TRBJ2-3, with 7 bases lining up with TRBD1. Trimming cost V 5 bases and J 8 bases; bases outside gene matches: 4. The CDR3 is made up of 12 amino acids. CDR1 and CDR2 from the germline V gene are LNHDA and SQIVND (reference sequence). The CDR3 DNA reads TGTGCCAGTAGTTCCTCAGGGGGTACGCAGTATTTT. Its translation: CASSSSGGTQYF.